Following are 23 T cell receptor beta chains from one sample sequenced in a study of chemoradiotherapy in HPV16-positive cancers. The repertoire was sequenced with immunoSEQ multiplex PCR; TCRdb's copy has only in-frame clones and lacks some. The sample has roughly 3,000 clones; roughly 90% are singletons. Sequencing used tumor tissue, obtained from a patient who underwent chemoradiotherapy. These receptors came from a human donor with HPV-associated anogenital cancer.

This clone has just one count. The chain is built from TRBV5-1 and TRBJ2-3; D unresolved. The CDR3 spans 14 residues. Germline CDR1 is SGHRS and CDR2 is YFSETQ. V was pared by 3 bases and J by 0 bases, with 8 bases between. CDR3 coding DNA: TGCGCCAGCAGCTCGGTGGTTAGCACAGATACGCAGTATTTT. Protein product: CASSSVVSTDTQYF.

The rearrangement joins TRBV27 to TRBJ1-6; maybe TRBD1 (5 bases). The length of the CDR3 is 13 residues. CDR1 and CDR2 from the germline V gene are MNHEY and SMNVEV (reference sequence). V was pared by 2 bases and J by 11 bases, with 10 bases between. CDR3 nucleotides: TGTGCCAGCAGTTTACAGGGTAGGACACCCCTCCACTTT. This translates into CASSLQGRTPLHF.

The chain has TRBV5-1 and TRBJ2-1; 9 bases are a match to TRBD2. The CDR3 covers 16 residues. Trimming removed 2 bases from V and 2 bases from J; junction bases left unmatched: 5. From germline, CDR1 is SGHRS and CDR2 YFSETQ. The chain's CDR3 is CASSLQGGRAYNEQFF. In DNA, the CDR3 is TGCGCCAGCAGCTTACAGGGCGGGAGGGCCTACAATGAGCAGTTCTTC.

V is TRBV10-3 and J is TRBJ2-2; D possibly corresponds to TRBD1 (6 bases). V was shortened by 7 bases and J by 3 bases, with 12 bases between the two germline ends. The CDR3 runs 14 residues. Looked up from germline, CDR1 is ENHRY and CDR2 is SYGVKD. The CDR3 loop is CAIKADSDTGELFF. The CDR3 nucleotides are TGTGCCATCAAGGCGGACAGCGACACCGGGGAGCTGTTTTTT.

The chain uses TRBV5-1 and TRBJ2-7; D tentatively fits TRBD1 or TRBD2 (6 bases each). The V end lost 0 bases, the J end lost 2 bases, and 15 bases lay between the germline ends. Germline loops: CDR1 SGHRS, CDR2 YFSETQ. The CDR3 totals 16 residues. The CDR3 region is CASSLALGGAPYEQYF. In nucleotides, the CDR3 is TGCGCCAGCAGCTTGGCCCTGGGGGGCGCACCCTACGAGCAGTACTTC.

V and J are TRBV6-1 and TRBJ2-2; TRBD2 is a possible D gene (6 bases). Looked up from germline, CDR1 is MNHNS and CDR2 is SASEGT. There are 15 residues in the CDR3. The germline V and J ends were trimmed by 3 bases and 6 bases, with 14 bases remaining between them. The CDR3 sequence: CASSDVTGVPGELFF. The CDR3 DNA follows: TGTGCCAGCAGTGATGTAACGGGAGTCCCCGGGGAGCTGTTTTTT.

The rearrangement links TRBV11-2 to TRBJ1-2; D call uncertain. The CDR3 has 15 amino acids. The germline V gene encodes CDR1 SGHAT and CDR2 FQNNGV. Trimming shortened V by 9 bases and J by 4 bases, and 21 bases separated the two germline ends. The CDR3 DNA follows: TGTGCCAGTAAACTCCAGGCCTCCGAGGTCTATGGCTACACCTTC. As protein: CASKLQASEVYGYTF.

The V and J genes are TRBV20-1 and TRBJ2-5; TRBD1 is a possible D gene (6 bases). Deletions cut 8 bases from V and 5 bases from J, with 12 bases between. The germline V gene has CDR1 DFQATT and CDR2 SNEGSKA (reference sequence). CDR3 size: 11 residues. The CDR3 loop is CSRLQGETQYF. The CDR3 bases are TGCAGTAGGCTACAGGGTGAGACCCAGTACTTC.

V gene TRBV28 combines with J gene TRBJ2-1; D possibly matches TRBD1 or TRBD2 (5 bases each). Trimming cost V 6 bases and J 15 bases, with 24 bases left between them. CDR3 length: 14 amino acids. Germline-derived CDR1 and CDR2 are MDHEN and SYDVKM. CDR3 in DNA: TGTGCCAGCAGCTCCGGTTTTGTTCGCAGGGACGGGTTCTTC. Translated: CASSSGFVRRDGFF. Based on the CDR3 plus reference TRBV28 and TRBJ2-1, the full variable domain is DVKVTQSSRYLVKRTGEKVFLECVQDMDHENMFWYRQDPGLGLRLIYFSYDVKMKEKGDIPEGYSVSREKKERFSLILESASTNQTSMYLCASSSGFVRRDGFFGPGTRLTVL.

The chain carries TRBV7-2 and TRBJ1-2, with unresolved D. The CDR3 spans 12 residues. The V gene's germline CDR1 is SGHTA and CDR2 FQGNSA. The V end lost 5 bases, the J end lost 7 bases, and 11 bases lay between the germline ends. This CDR3 is CASSLDLGGYTF. The CDR3 bases are TGTGCCAGCAGCCTAGATTTGGGTGGCTACACCTTC.

The chain employs TRBV30 and TRBJ2-2; D remains ambiguous. Trimming took off 4 bases at V and 1 base at J, with 10 bases between the two ends. CDR1 and CDR2 (germline): GTSNPN, SVGIG (reference sequence). The CDR3 contains 14 residues. The CDR3 bases are TGTGCCTGGATGGGTCCTGGGAACACCGGGGAGCTGTTTTTT. Translation: CAWMGPGNTGELFF.

The chain recombines TRBV30 with TRBJ2-2, with D maybe TRBD1 (5 bases). Germline CDR1 GTSNPN, CDR2 SVGIG (reference sequence). The CDR3 consists of 13 residues. V lost 5 bases to trimming and J lost 4 bases, with 11 bases between them. The CDR3 reads CAWDSYITGELFF. In nucleotides, the CDR3 is TGTGCCTGGGACAGTTACATCACCGGGGAGCTGTTTTTT.

The chain uses TRBV14 and TRBJ2-2, with 7 bases identical to TRBD1. The CDR3 consists of 19 residues. V gave up 0 bases and J gave up 4 bases; unmatched junction bases: 14. CDR1 is SGHDN and CDR2 is FVKESK in the germline V gene. The CDR3 region is CASSQDPPQQTGPTGELFF. The CDR3, as DNA: TGTGCCAGCAGCCAAGACCCCCCCCAACAGACAGGGCCCACCGGGGAGCTGTTTTTT.

CDR3 residues: CASSQDGRAYEQYF. The CDR3 DNA follows: TGCGCCAGCAGCCAAGACGGCAGGGCCTACGAGCAGTACTTC. This chain joins TRBV4-3 and TRBJ2-5, with D perhaps TRBD1 (5 bases). TRBJ2-7 matches the DNA end more closely, so the J call is doubtful. Germline V CDR1 and CDR2: LGHNA, YSLEER. The CDR3 is 14 amino acids.

V and J are TRBV9 and TRBJ2-7; 9 bases fit TRBD1. The CDR3 covers 14 residues. With V trimmed by 0 bases and J by 6 bases, 4 bases remained unmatched. Germline V gives CDR1 SGDLS, CDR2 YYNGEE. CDR3 nucleotide sequence: TGTGCCAGCAGCGTAGGGGGGACAGGGACCGAGCAGTACTTC. Amino acids: CASSVGGTGTEQYF.

This chain connects TRBV5-1 to TRBJ1-1, with 10 bases aligning to TRBD1. The germline CDR1 and CDR2 sequences are SGHRS and YFSETQ. The J segment lost 1 base and the V segment lost 3 bases, leaving 0 bases of the junction unmatched. The length of the CDR3 is 14 residues. CDR3 sequence reads: CASSWTGGNTEAFF. CDR3 nucleotide sequence: TGCGCCAGCAGCTGGACAGGGGGGAACACTGAAGCTTTCTTT.

This rearrangement joins TRBV5-1 to TRBJ2-7, with a possible D match to TRBD2 (7 bases). Trimming pared 9 bases from V and 3 bases from J, leaving 16 bases between. This CDR3 is built from 13 residues. CDR1 is SGHRS and CDR2 is YFSETQ in the germline V gene. The CDR3 here is CAINQGRDYEQYF. The CDR3 coding sequence is TGCGCCATCAACCAGGGGAGGGACTACGAGCAGTACTTC.

The V call is TRBV9, the J call TRBJ1-6, with 8 positions matching TRBD1. Per germline, CDR1 SGDLS and CDR2 YYNGEE. The V and J ends lost 0 bases and 9 bases, in that order; junction bases with no gene match: 8. The CDR3 covers 16 residues. The CDR3 spells CASSVEGRGHGSPLHF. The CDR3, as DNA: TGTGCCAGCAGCGTAGAAGGCAGGGGGCATGGTTCACCCCTCCACTTT. The full variable domain, with the rest looked up from reference TRBV9 and TRBJ1-6, is DSGVTQTPKHLITATGQRVTLRCSPRSGDLSVYWYQQSLDQGLQFLIQYYNGEERAKGNILERFSAQQFPDLHSELNLSSLELGDSALYFCASSVEGRGHGSPLHFGNGTRLTVT.

This clone appeared a single time. The chain combines TRBV11-3 with TRBJ2-1, with D hard to call. Germline CDR1 SGHNT, CDR2 YENEEA. The CDR3 totals 13 residues. The V and J ends lost 4 bases and 6 bases respectively, with 10 bases between them. CDR3 sequence (DNA): TGTGCCAGCAGCTCGGGTAGTGGCAATGAGCAGTTCTTC. It codes for CASSSGSGNEQFF.

CDR3 protein: CASSGRGVEKLFF. The CDR3 bases are TGTGCCAGCAGCGGCAGGGGGGTGGAAAAACTGTTTTTT. This chain links TRBV5-6 with TRBJ1-4; 7 bases align to TRBD1. The CDR3 length is 13 residues. The J segment lost 8 bases and the V segment lost 4 bases, leaving 5 bases of the junction unmatched. Germline values: CDR1 SGHDT, CDR2 YYEEEE.

V and J are TRBV2 and TRBJ2-7; 8 positions match TRBD2. This CDR3 has 14 residues. Germline trimming cut 5 bases from V and 1 base from J; bases unmatched to any gene: 4. Germline-derived CDR1 and CDR2 are SNHLY and FYNNEI. The CDR3 sequence is CASSSGSLSYEQYF. In DNA form, the CDR3 reads TGTGCCAGCAGTAGCGGGAGCTTATCCTACGAGCAGTACTTC.

V gene TRBV5-4 combines with J gene TRBJ1-2; TRBD1 aligns across 8 bases. Trimming at V came to 0 bases and at J to 6 bases, leaving 1 base not matched to a gene. This CDR3 comprises 13 residues. In germline, CDR1 is SGHNT, CDR2 YYREEE (reference sequence). The CDR3 nucleotides are TGTGCCAGCAGCTTGGGGGACAGGAATGGCTACACCTTC. Encoded protein: CASSLGDRNGYTF.

The count of this clone is one. V is TRBV7-2 and J is TRBJ2-3; D perhaps matches TRBD2 (5 bases). This CDR3 spans 15 amino acids. V lost 5 bases and J lost 2, with 14 bases in between. Germline loops: CDR1 SGHTA, CDR2 FQGNSA. The CDR3 is CASSQTGLDTDTQYF. DNA of the CDR3: TGTGCCAGCAGCCAGACCGGACTTGACACAGATACGCAGTATTTT.